This T cell receptor beta chain was identified during a study of tumor-infiltrating lymphocytes in primary liver carcinoma. The overall study: Patients, male and female, were 30 to 69 years old.

Co-extraction of both nucleic acids (RNA and DNA) used about 18-31 mg of unsorted bulk tissue. TCR beta cDNA was prepared out of approximately 500 ng total RNA by means of a constant-region primer. Modified slightly, ARM-PCR produced TCR beta libraries over three nested multiplex PCR rounds. Researchers ran the first two PCR rounds for approximately 10 cycles each with TRBV1-TRBV30 forward primers and a C-beta reverse primer. TCRdb analysed the multiplex PCR reads with MiXCR anew, one entry per CDR3 protein. The repertoire holds fewer than 90,000 distinct CDR3 sequences, with 60% to 75% as singletons. This clonotype appeared once. The antigen remains unidentified. At one end the junction does not follow the germline gene, possibly because of a read error. Broader study findings: Just about 7.5-24% of leading clones were found in every one of five regions.

The CDR3 is made up of 18 amino acids. CDR1 and CDR2 from the germline V gene are SGHAT and FQNNGV. The chain carries TRBV11-2 and TRBJ2-7, with TRBD2 identical over 15 bases. This receptor was taken from a man aged 35-49 years with primary liver carcinoma and hepatitis B virus infection. Sequenced sample: liver tumor tissue from sampling region 1. Described subset: tumor region T1, superior pole. The CDR3 reads CANSLSAGLAGGGYVQYF. CDR3 nucleotide sequence: TGTGCCAACAGCTTATCCGCTGGACTAGCGGGAGGGGGGTACGTGCAGTACTTC.